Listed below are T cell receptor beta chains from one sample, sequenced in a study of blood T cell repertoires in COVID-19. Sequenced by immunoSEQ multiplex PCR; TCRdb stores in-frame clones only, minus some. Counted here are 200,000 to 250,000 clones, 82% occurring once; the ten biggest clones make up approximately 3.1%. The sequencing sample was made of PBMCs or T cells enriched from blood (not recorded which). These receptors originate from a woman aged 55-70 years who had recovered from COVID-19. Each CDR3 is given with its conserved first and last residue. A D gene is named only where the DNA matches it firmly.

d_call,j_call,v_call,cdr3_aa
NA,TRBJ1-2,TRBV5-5,CASSLGSGDYGYTF
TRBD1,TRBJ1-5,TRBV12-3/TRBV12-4,CASSQGENFQHF
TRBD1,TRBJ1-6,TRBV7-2,CASSAGQGNSPLHF
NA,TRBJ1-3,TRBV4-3,CASSQDVLRGRGRNTIYF
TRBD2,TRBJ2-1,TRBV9,CASSVGGSGDNEQFF
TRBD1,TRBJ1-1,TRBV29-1,CSVNVGGADTEAFF
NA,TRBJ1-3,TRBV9,CASSPSGRGAGNTIYF
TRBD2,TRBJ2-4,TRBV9,CASSVGGRVAGDDIQYF
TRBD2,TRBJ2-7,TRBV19,CASSIGWASGYEQYF
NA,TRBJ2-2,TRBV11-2,CASSSSRAGELFF
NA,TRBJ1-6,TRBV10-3,CAINPGNNSPLHF
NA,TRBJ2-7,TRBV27,CASSLDSSYEQYF
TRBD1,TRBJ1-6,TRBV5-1,CASSLDAQGAGNSPLHF
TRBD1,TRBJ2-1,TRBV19,CASTVTGGSEQFF
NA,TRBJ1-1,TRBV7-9,CASTQARNPEAFF
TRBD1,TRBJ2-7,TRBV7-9,CASSFSGGKGQGFYEQYF
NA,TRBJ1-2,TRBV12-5,CASGLGALRGGGYTF
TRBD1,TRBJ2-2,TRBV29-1,CSVRDRVNTGELFF
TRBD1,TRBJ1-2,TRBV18,CASSPLNGGGDGYTF
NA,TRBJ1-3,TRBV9,CASSVAYSGNTIYF
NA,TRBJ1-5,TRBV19,CASTWGQIHGNQPQHF
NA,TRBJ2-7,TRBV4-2,CASSQDAQTPGEQYF
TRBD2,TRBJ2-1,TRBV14,CASSQLAGEPYNEQFF
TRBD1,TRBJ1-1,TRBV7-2,CASSLDGTGDTEAFF
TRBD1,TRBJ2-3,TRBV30,CAGMTGDSTDTQYF
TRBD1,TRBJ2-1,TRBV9,CASSYPGQGDYNEQFF
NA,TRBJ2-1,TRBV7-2,CASSLALVSLYNEQFF
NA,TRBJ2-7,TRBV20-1,CSASSRFEQYF
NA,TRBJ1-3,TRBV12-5,CASGRDWGNTIYF
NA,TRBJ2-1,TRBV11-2,CASSSQRSSYNEQFF
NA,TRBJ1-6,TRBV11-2,CASRNAMSSYNSPLHF
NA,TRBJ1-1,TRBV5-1,CASSFQGTPTEAFF
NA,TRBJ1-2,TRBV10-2,CATSKGANYGYTF
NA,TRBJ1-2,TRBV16,CASSQGSNYGYTF
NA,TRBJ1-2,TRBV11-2,CASSPQDPYGYTF
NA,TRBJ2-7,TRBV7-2,CASGLREQYF
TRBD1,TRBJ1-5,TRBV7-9,CASSSGRTGEGNQPQHF
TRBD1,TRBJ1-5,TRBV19,CASSPLAGGGQPQHF
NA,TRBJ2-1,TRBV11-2,CASSLLQASNEQFF
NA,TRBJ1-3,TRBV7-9,CASSFYPTGPGDGNTIYF
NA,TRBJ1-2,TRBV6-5,CASSYSRLYGYTF
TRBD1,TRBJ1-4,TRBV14,CASSQGGQPNEKLFF
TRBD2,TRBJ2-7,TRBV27,CASSLVPSVAGQEQYF
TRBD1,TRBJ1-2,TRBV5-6,CASSLLGTGGDGYTF
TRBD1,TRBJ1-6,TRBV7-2,CASSLGGGTVYNSPLHF
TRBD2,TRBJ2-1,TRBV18,CASSRTTSGDNEQFF
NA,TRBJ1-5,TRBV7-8,CASSPGTHSNQPQHF
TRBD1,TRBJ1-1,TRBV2,CASSVEGQINTEAFF
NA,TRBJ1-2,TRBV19,CASSTVFGTVPYGYTF
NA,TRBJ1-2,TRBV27,CASSLSVRGTNYGYTF
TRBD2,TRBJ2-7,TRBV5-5,CASTRGGHLSYEQYF
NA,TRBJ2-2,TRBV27,CASSPQRGGPNTGELFF
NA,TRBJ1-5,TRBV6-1,CASSQRQPQHF
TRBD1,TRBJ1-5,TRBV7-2,CASSRTTGGAGGQPQHF
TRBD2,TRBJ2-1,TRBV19,CASSIVREVRNEQFF